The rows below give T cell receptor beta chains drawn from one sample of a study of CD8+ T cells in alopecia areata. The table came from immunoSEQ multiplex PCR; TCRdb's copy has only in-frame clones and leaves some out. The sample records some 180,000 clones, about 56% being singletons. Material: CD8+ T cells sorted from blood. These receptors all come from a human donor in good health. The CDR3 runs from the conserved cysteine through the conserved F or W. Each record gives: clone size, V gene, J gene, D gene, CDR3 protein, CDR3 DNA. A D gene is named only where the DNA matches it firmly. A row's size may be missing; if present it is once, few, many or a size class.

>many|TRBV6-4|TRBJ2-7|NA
CASSEGGRSYEQYF
TGTGCCAGCAGTGAAGGTGGCAGATCCTACGAGCAGTACTTC
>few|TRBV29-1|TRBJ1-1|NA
CSVEEGRRNTEAFF
TGCAGCGTTGAAGAGGGACGGAGGAACACTGAAGCTTTCTTT
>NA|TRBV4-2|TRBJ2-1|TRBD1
CASSFKDRSPYNEQFF
TGTGCCAGCAGCTTCAAGGACAGGTCCCCATACAATGAGCAGTTCTTC
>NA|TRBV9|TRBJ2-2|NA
CASSPPGLNTGELFF
TGTGCCAGCAGCCCCCCCGGGTTGAACACCGGGGAGCTGTTTTTT
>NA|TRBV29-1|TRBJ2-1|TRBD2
CSVVYWGIGLAGINEQFF
TGCAGCGTTGTGTATTGGGGGATAGGACTAGCGGGGATAAATGAGCAGTTCTTC
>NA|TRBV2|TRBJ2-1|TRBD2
CASSGPTSGGAREQFF
TGTGCCAGCAGCGGGCCGACTAGCGGGGGGGCGAGGGAGCAGTTCTTC
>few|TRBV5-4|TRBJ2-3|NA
CASTGTLTDTQYF
TGTGCCAGTACCGGGACCCTCACAGATACGCAGTATTTT
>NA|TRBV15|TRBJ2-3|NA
CATSRDRAWDTDTQYF
TGTGCCACCAGCAGAGACAGGGCCTGGGACACAGATACGCAGTATTTT
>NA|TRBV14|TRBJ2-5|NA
CASSQGALAGRPFQETQYF
TGTGCCAGCAGCCAAGGGGCCTTGGCGGGCCGACCCTTCCAAGAGACCCAGTACTTC
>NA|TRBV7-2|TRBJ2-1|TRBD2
CASSLFGRGGRYNEQFF
TGTGCCAGCAGCTTATTCGGGCGGGGGGGCAGGTACAATGAGCAGTTCTTC
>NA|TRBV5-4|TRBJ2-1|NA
CASSYSNEQFF
TGTGCCAGCAGCTACAGCAATGAGCAGTTCTTC
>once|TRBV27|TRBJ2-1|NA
CASSFPDNEQFF
TGTGCCAGCAGTTTCCCTGACAATGAGCAGTTCTTC
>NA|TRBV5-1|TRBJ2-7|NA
CASSQTSGPGRDEQYF
TGCGCCAGCAGCCAGACCTCCGGGCCCGGCAGGGACGAGCAGTACTTC
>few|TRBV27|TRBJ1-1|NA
CASSPGQQNTEAFF
TGTGCCAGCAGTCCCGGACAGCAGAACACTGAAGCTTTCTTT
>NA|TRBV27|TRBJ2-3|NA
CASSLSGGLADTQYF
TGTGCCAGCAGTTTGTCCGGGGGACTCGCAGATACGCAGTATTTT
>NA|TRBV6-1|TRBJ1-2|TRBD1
CASSEKRDRGIWDGYTF
TGTGCCAGCAGTGAAAAAAGGGACAGGGGAATTTGGGATGGCTACACCTTC
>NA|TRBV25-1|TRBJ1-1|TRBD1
CAGQGAGNTEAFF
TGTGCGGGACAGGGGGCAGGGAACACTGAAGCTTTCTTT
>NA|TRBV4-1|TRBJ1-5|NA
CASSTRGNQPQHF
TGCGCCAGCAGCACCAGGGGTAATCAGCCCCAGCATTTT
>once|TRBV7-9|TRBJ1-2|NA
CASRPGGNYGYTF
TGTGCCAGCAGGCCCGGAGGGAACTATGGCTACACCTTC
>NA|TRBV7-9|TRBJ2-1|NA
CASSLEGFYEQFF
TGTGCCAGCAGCTTAGAGGGTTTCTATGAGCAGTTCTTC
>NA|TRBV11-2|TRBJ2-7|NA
CASSLDPTEPYEQYF
TGTGCCAGCAGCTTAGATCCGACAGAGCCGTACGAGCAGTACTTC
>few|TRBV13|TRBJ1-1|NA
CASTPTHGGQHTEAFF
TGTGCCAGCACCCCAACACACGGGGGGCAGCACACTGAAGCTTTCTTT
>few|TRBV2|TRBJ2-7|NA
CASSEAPLGDKDYEQYF
TGTGCCAGCAGTGAAGCGCCTTTAGGGGACAAAGACTACGAGCAGTACTTC
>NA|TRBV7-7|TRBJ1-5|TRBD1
CASSLGQGVGQPQHF
TGTGCCAGCAGCTTAGGACAGGGGGTAGGACAGCCCCAGCATTTT
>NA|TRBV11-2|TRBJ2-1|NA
CASSLDPSSYNEQFF
TGTGCCAGCAGCTTAGATCCGAGCTCCTACAATGAGCAGTTCTTC
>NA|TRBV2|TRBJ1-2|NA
CASSEVANYGYTF
TGTGCCAGCAGTGAAGTGGCTAACTATGGCTACACCTTC
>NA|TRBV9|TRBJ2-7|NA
CASSVGVESYEQYF
TGTGCCAGCAGCGTGGGGGTCGAATCCTACGAGCAGTACTTC
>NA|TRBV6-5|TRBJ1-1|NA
CASSYGQNTEAFF
TGTGCCAGCAGTTACGGGCAGAACACTGAAGCTTTCTTT
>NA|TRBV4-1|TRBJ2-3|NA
CASSQVQGSADTQYF
TGCGCCAGCAGCCAAGTTCAGGGTTCGGCAGATACGCAGTATTTT
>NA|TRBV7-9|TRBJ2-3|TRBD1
CASSSLQGATDTQYF
TGTGCCAGCAGCTCCCTTCAGGGGGCCACAGATACGCAGTATTTT
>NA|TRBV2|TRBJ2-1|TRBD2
CASSVEAGRNNEQFF
TGTGCCAGCAGTGTTGAAGCGGGGAGGAACAATGAGCAGTTCTTC
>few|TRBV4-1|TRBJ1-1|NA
CASSQAHIANTEAFF
TGCGCCAGCAGCCAAGCCCACATCGCGAACACTGAAGCTTTCTTT
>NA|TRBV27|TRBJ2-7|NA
CAHVPPGRYEQYF
TGTGCCCACGTACCGCCAGGACGGTACGAGCAGTACTTC
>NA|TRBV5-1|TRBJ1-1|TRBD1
CASSPQGGTEAFF
TGCGCCAGCAGCCCACAGGGGGGGACTGAAGCTTTCTTT
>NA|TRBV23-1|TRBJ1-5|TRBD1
CASSLPGQGNQPQHF
TGCGCCAGCAGTCTACCGGGACAGGGTAATCAGCCCCAGCATTTT
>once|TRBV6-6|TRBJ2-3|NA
CASSYTGHTDTQYF
TGTGCCAGCAGTTACACCGGGCACACAGATACGCAGTATTTT
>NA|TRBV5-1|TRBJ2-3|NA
CASSLAGASTDTQYF
TGCGCCAGCAGCTTGGCAGGGGCTAGCACAGATACGCAGTATTTT
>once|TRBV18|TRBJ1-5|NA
CASSPGQISNQPQHF
TGTGCCAGCTCACCAGGGCAGATTAGCAATCAGCCCCAGCATTTT
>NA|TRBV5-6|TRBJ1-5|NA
CASSLEREGNQPQHF
TGTGCCAGCAGCTTGGAAAGGGAGGGCAATCAGCCCCAGCATTTT
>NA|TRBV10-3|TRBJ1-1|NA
CAISEQDTGTQNEAFF
TGTGCCATCAGTGAGCAAGATACCGGGACCCAGAATGAAGCTTTCTTT
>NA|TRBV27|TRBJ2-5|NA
CASSFSPYGGETQYF
TGTGCCAGCAGTTTCTCCCCTTACGGGGGAGAGACCCAGTACTTC
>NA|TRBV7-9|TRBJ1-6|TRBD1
CASSSGTGYSPLHF
TGTGCCAGCAGCTCAGGGACAGGATATTCACCCCTCCACTTT
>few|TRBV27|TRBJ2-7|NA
CASSLTGTPYYEQYF
TGTGCCAGCAGTTTAACCGGGACCCCGTACTACGAGCAGTACTTC
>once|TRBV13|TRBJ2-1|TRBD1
CASSPLGQGQYNEQFF
TGTGCCAGCAGCCCCCTAGGACAGGGGCAATACAATGAGCAGTTCTTC
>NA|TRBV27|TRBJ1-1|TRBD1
CASSFTGANTEAFF
TGTGCCAGCAGTTTCACAGGGGCCAACACTGAAGCTTTCTTT
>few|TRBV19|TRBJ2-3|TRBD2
CASTERGGFADTQYF
TGTGCCAGTACCGAGCGGGGGGGTTTCGCAGATACGCAGTATTTT
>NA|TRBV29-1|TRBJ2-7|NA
CSVELPTDPSYEQYF
TGCAGCGTTGAACTACCGACAGATCCCTCCTACGAGCAGTACTTC